This T cell receptor (beta chain) was profiled in a study of T cell changes during pregnancy in multiple sclerosis. V shed 5 bases and J shed 8 bases, with 16 bases lying between them. This CDR3 spans 13 amino acids. CDR1 and CDR2 (germline): WNHNN, SYGVQD (reference sequence). TCRdb's table, derived via immunoSEQ multiplex PCR, lists solely in-frame clones and lacks some. The sample has about 80,000 clones, under 95% seen once. The origin of this receptor is a female donor with multiple sclerosis, enrolled in a pregnancy study. The source was peripheral blood, collected before pregnancy. This chain joins TRBV10-1 and TRBJ2-7; D is perhaps TRBD2 (6 bases). DNA of the CDR3: TGCGCCAGCAGTAGGAGCCAGGGAGGCAAGCAGTACTTC. It specifies CASSRSQGGKQYF.